This section outlines one TCR beta chain sequence together with its context. Its antigen is still unknown. Trimming took 6 bases from V and 0 from J, leaving 9 bases between them. Germline V gene sequence: CDR1 LNHDA, CDR2 SQIVND (reference sequence). The CDR3 is 14 amino acids. Primers included in the PCR were 60 Vbeta and 13 Jbeta primers. The repertoire was sequenced with immunoSEQ multiplex PCR; TCRdb's copy has only in-frame clones and lacks some. The repertoire holds 100,000 to 150,000 clones, with over 65% as singletons. This entry comes from a study of cytomegalovirus exposure and HLA in healthy donors. Points from the study as a whole: TCR sequences were mostly rare, though some public TCRs occurred in many donors. Confirmation in vitro established that three CMV-associated chains were specific for CMV antigens.

The TCR originated in a man in his forties or fifties in good health and CMV-seronegative. The material sequenced was PBMCs. V gene TRBV19 combines with J gene TRBJ1-5, with TRBD1 as a possible D gene (5 bases). The CDR3 here is CASSRTNSNQPQHF. In nucleotides, the CDR3 is TGTGCCAGTAGCCGGACAAATAGCAATCAGCCCCAGCATTTT.